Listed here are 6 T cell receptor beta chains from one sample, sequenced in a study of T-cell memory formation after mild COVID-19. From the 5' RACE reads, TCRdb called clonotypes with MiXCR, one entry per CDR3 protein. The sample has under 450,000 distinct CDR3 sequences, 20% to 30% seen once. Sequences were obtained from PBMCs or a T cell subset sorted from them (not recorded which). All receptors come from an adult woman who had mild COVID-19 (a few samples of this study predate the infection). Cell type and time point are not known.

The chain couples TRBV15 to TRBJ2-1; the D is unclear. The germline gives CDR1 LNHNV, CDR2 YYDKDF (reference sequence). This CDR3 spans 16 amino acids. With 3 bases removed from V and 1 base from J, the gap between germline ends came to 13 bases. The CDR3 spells CATSSLLRESYNEQFF. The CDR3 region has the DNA TGTGCCACCAGCAGCCTCTTGCGAGAGTCCTACAATGAGCAGTTCTTC.

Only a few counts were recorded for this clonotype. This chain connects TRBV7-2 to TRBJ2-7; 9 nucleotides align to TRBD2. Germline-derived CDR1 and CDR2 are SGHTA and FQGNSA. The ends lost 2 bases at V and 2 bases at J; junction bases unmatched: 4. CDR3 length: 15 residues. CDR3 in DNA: TGTGCCAGCAGCTTAAGTAGCGGGAGTACCTACGAGCAGTACTTC. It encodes CASSLSSGSTYEQYF.

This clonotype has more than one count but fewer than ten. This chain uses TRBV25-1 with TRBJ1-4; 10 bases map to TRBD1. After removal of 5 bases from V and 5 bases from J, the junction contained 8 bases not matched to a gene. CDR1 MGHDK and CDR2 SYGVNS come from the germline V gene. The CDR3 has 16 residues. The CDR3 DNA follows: TGTGCCAGCAGTCCCGCCCCGGGACAGGGGAATGAAAAACTGTTTTTT. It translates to CASSPAPGQGNEKLFF.

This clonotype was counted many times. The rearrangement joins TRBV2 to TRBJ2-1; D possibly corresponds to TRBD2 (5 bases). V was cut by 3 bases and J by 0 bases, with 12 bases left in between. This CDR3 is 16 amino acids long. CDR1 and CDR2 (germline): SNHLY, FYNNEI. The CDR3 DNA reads TGTGCCAGCAGTGACATTCTAGCTTCCTCCTACAATGAGCAGTTCTTC. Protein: CASSDILASSYNEQFF.

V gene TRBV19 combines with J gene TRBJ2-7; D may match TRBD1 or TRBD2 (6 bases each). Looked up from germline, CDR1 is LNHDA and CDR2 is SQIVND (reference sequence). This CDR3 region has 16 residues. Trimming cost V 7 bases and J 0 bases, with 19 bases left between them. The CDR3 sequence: CASMREAGGLSYEQYF. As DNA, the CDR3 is TGTGCCAGTATGAGGGAAGCCGGGGGCCTCTCCTACGAGCAGTACTTC. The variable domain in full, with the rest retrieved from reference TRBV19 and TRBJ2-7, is DGGITQSPKYLFRKEGQNVTLSCEQNLNHDAMYWYRQDPGQGLRLIYYSQIVNDFQKGDIAEGYSVSREKKESFPLTVTSAQKNPTAFYLCASMREAGGLSYEQYFGPGTRLTVT.

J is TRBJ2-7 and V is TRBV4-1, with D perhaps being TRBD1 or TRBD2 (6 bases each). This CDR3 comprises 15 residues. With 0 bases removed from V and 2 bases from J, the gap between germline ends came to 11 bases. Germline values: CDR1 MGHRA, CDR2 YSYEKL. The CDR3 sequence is CASSQDPGATYEQYF. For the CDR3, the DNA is TGCGCCAGCAGCCAAGATCCGGGGGCGACCTACGAGCAGTACTTC.